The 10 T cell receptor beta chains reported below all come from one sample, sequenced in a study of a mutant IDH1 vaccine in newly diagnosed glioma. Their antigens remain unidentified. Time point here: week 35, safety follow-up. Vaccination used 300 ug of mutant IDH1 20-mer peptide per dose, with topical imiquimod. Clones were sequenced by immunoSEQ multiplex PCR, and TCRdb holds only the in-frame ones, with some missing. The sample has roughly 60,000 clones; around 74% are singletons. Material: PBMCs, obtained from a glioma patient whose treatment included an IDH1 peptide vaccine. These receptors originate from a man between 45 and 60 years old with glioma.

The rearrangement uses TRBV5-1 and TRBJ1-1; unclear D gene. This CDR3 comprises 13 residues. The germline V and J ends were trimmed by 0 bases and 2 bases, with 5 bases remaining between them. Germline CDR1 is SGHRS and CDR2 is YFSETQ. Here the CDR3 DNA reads TGCGCCAGCAGCTTGGCGGTAAACACTGAAGCTTTCTTT. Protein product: CASSLAVNTEAFF.

The DNA for the CDR3 is TGTGCCAGCACCAGACAGGGTTACACCGGGGAGCTGTTTTTT. It specifies CASTRQGYTGELFF. V usage is TRBV27 and J usage is TRBJ2-2, with TRBD1 matching over 7 bases. This CDR3 region has 14 residues. The V segment lost 7 bases and the J segment 3 bases; nucleotides outside the gene matches: 5. The germline gives CDR1 MNHEY, CDR2 SMNVEV (reference sequence).

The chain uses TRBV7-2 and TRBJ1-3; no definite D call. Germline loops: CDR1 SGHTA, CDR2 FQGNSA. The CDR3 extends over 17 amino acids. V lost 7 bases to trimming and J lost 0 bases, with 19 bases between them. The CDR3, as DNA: TGTGCCAGCACCCCGGACGCGGGAGACGGCTCTGGAAACACCATATATTTT. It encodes CASTPDAGDGSGNTIYF.

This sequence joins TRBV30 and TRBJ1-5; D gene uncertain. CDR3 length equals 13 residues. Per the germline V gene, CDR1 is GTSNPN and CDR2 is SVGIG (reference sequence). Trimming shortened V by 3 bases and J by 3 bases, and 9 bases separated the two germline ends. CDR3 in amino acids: CAWSAVNNQPQHF. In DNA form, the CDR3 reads TGTGCCTGGAGCGCAGTCAACAATCAGCCCCAGCATTTT.

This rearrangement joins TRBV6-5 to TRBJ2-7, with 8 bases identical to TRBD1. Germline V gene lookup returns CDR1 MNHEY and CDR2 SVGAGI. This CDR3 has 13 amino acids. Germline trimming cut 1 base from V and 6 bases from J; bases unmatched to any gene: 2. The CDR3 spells CASSYYTGGEQYF. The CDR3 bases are TGTGCCAGCAGTTACTATACAGGGGGCGAGCAGTACTTC.

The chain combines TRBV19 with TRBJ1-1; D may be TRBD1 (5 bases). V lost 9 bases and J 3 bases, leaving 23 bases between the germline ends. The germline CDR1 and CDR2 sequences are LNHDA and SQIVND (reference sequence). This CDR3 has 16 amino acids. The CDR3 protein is CASKYGDLRGDTEAFF. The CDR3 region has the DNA TGTGCCAGCAAATATGGGGACTTGCGGGGAGACACTGAAGCTTTCTTT.

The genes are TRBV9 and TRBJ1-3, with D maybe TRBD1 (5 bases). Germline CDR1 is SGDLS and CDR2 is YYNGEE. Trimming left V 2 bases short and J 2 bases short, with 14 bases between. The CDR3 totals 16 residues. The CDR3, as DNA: TGTGCCAGCAGCGTTGGTCGGGGGGGGACTGGAAACACCATATATTTT. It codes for CASSVGRGGTGNTIYF.

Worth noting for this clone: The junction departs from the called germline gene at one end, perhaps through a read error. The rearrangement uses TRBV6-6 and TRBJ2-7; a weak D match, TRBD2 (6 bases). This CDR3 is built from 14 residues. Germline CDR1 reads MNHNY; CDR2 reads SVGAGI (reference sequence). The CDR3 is CASSYAGPRNGGTF. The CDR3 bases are TGTGCCAGCAGTTACGCGGGACCTCGGAACGGGGGAACGTTC.

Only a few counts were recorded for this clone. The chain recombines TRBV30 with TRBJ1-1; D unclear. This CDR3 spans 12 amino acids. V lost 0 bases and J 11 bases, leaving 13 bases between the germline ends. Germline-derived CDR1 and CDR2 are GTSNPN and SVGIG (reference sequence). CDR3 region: CAWSVQMQRAFF. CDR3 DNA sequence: TGTGCCTGGAGTGTACAGATGCAGCGGGCTTTCTTT.

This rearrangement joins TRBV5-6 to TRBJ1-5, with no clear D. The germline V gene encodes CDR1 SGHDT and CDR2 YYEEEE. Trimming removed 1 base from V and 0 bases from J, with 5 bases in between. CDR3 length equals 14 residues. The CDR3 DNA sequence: TGTGCCAGCAGCTTGTTATATAGCAATCAGCCCCAGCATTTT. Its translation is CASSLLYSNQPQHF.